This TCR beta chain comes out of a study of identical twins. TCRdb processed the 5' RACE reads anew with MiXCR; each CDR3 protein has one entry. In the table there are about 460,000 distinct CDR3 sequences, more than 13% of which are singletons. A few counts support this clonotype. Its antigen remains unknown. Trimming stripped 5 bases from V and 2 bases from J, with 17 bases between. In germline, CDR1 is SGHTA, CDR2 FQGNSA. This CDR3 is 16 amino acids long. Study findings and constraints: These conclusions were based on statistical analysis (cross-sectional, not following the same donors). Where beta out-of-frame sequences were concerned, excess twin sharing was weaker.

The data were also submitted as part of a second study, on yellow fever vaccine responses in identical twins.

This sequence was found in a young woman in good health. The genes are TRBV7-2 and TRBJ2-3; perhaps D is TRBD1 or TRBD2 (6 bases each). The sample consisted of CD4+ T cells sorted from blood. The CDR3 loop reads CASSRGWGALTDTQYF. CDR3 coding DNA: TGTGCCAGCAGCCGGGGTTGGGGGGCACTCACAGATACGCAGTATTTT.